This T cell receptor (beta chain) is from a study of blood T cell repertoires in COVID-19. Looking at the study overall: The samples span acute and convalescent COVID-19 from the United States, Italy and Spain. Nucleic acid was either cDNA or gDNA, and it came from T cells, B-cell-depleted T cells, or PBMCs.

The V gene end was trimmed by 5 bases and the J gene end by 6 bases; junction bases not matched to a gene: 7. The length of the CDR3 is 14 residues. Germline V CDR1 and CDR2: MNHEY, SVGEGT. As originally analysed: From reference gene primer amplification, estimates of nucleated cell counts were derived. Repertoires were generated with immunoSEQ multiplex PCR, while TCRdb's copy carries only in-frame clones and drops some. The DNA gave D and trimming, while V, J and clone size come from that table. The table lists about 310,000 clones, 90% of them singletons. Enrollment of patients from Seattle took place during active infection, with longitudinal follow-up.

The sequencing input was peripheral blood. The rearrangement uses TRBV6-2 or TRBV6-3 and TRBJ2-4; 7 bases are shared with TRBD1. This TCR was sampled from a woman between 40 and 55 years old with COVID-19, enrolled during active disease. As DNA, the CDR3 is TGTGCCAGCAGTCCCGCCGGGGACAGAAACATTCAGTACTTC. Translating gives CASSPAGDRNIQYF.